These 2 T cell receptor beta chains originate from one sample sequenced in a study of CD8 T cells in Susac syndrome. Random-hexamer reverse transcription was applied to about 0.5 to 1 ug RNA. TCRdb used MiXCR to reprocess the immunoSEQ multiplex PCR reads, holding one entry per CDR3 protein. This table has 95,000 to 150,000 distinct CDR3 sequences, just under 95% appearing once. Sequenced material: CD8+ T cells from PBMCs. Every receptor here comes from a human donor with Susac syndrome.

The chain recombines TRBV20-1 with TRBJ2-3; D could derive from TRBD1 or TRBD2 (5 bases each). V was shortened by 5 bases and J by 10 bases, with 19 bases between the two germline ends. The CDR3 is 13 residues long. Germline CDR1 and CDR2: DFQATT and SNEGSKA (reference sequence). The CDR3, as DNA: TGCAGTGCTGCGGTTGTCCCGGGACCTCCGCAGTATTTT. Protein sequence: CSAAVVPGPPQYF.

This sequence joins TRBV9 and TRBJ2-3; the D gene is possibly TRBD2 (6 bases). Trimming took off 4 bases at V and 6 bases at J, with 15 bases between the two ends. The CDR3 length is 14 residues. Germline V gives CDR1 SGDLS, CDR2 YYNGEE. CDR3 protein: CASSPRDSLDTQYF. The CDR3 bases are TGTGCCAGCAGCCCGAGGGACTCCCTGGATACGCAGTATTTT.